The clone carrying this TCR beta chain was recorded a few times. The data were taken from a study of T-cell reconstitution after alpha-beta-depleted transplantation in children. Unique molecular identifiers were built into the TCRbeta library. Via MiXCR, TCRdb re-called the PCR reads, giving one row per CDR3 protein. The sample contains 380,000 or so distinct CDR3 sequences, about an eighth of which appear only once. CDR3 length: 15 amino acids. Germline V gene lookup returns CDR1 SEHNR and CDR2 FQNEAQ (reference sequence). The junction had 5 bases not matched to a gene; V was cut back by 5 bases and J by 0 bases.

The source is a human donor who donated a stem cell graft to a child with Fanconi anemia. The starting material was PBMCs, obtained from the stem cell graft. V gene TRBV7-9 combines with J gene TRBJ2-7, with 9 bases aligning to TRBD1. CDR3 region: CASSVGQGISYEQYF. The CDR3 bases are TGTGCCAGCAGCGTGGGACAGGGCATCTCCTACGAGCAGTACTTC.